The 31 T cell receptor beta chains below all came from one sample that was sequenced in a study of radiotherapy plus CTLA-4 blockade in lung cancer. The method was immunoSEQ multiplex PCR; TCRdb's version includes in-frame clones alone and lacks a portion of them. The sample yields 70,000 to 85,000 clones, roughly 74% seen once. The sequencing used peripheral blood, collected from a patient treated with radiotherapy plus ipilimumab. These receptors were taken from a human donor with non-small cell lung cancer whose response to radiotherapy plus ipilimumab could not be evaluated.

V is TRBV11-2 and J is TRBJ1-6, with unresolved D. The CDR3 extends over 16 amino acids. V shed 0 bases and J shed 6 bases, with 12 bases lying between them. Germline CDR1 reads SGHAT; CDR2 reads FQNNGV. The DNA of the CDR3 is TGTGCCAGCAGCTTAGATAACGCAGGCTTTAATTCACCCCTCCACTTT. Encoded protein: CASSLDNAGFNSPLHF.

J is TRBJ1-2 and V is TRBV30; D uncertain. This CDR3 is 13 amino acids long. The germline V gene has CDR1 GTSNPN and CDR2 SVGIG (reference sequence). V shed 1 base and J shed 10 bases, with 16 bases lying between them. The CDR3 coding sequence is TGTGCCTGGAGTGGTCCAGGTTCGCGATTCTACACCTTC. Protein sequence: CAWSGPGSRFYTF.

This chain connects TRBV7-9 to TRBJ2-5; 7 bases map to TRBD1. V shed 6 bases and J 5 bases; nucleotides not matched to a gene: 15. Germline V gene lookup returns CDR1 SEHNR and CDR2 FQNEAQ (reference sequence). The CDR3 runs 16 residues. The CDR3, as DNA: TGTGCCAGCAGGTATCCGTGGACAGGCGAGGTGGAGACCCAGTACTTC. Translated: CASRYPWTGEVETQYF.

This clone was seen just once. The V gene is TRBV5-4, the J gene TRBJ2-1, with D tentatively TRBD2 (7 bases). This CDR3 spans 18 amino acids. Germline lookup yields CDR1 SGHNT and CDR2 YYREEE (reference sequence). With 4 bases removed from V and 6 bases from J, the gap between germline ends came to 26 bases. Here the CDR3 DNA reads TGTGCCAGCAGCCCGGGGAGGGGGGGCTTAAACTGGGGCAATGAGCAGTTCTTC. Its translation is CASSPGRGGLNWGNEQFF. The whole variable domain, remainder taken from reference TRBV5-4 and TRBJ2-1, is ETGVTQSPTHLIKTRGQQVTLRCSSQSGHNTVSWYQQALGQGPQFIFQYYREEENGRGNFPPRFSGLQFPNYSSELNVNALELDDSALYLCASSPGRGGLNWGNEQFFGPGTRLTVL.

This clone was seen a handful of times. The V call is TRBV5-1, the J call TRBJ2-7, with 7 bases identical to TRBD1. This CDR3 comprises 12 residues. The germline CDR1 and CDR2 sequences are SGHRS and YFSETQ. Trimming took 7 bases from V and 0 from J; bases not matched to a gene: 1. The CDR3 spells CASGTASYEQYF. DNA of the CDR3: TGCGCCAGCGGGACAGCCTCCTACGAGCAGTACTTC.

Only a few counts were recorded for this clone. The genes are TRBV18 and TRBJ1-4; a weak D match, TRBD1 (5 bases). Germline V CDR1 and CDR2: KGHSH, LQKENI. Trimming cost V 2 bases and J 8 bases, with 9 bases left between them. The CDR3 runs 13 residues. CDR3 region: CASSPRAGEKLFF. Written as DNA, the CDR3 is TGTGCCAGCTCACCAAGGGCAGGGGAAAAACTGTTTTTT.

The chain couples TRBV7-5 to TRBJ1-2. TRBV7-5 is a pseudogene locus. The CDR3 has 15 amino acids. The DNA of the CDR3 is TGTGTCAGAACCAAAGGGGAGGGGATCTACTATGGCTACACCTTC. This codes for CVRTKGEGIYYGYTF.

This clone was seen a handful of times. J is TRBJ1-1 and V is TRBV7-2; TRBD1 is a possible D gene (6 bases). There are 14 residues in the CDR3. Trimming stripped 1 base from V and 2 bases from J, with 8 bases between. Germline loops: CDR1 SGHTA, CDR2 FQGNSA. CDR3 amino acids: CASSLDRVNTEAFF. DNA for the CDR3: TGTGCCAGCAGCTTAGACAGGGTCAACACTGAAGCTTTCTTT.

In DNA, the CDR3 is TGCGCCAGCAGCCAAGGGACCTCGACAGGCCAAGGGCAGTATTTT. It specifies CASSQGTSTGQGQYF. The chain couples TRBV4-3 to TRBJ2-3; D is possibly TRBD1 (6 bases). V gave up 1 base and J gave up 11 bases, with 19 bases separating them. CDR1 is LGHNA, CDR2 YSLEER, per germline. CDR3 length: 15 amino acids.

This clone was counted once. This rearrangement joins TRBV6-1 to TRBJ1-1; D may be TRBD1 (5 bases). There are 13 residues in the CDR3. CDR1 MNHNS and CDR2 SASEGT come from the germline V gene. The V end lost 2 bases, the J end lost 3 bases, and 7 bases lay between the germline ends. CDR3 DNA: TGTGCCAGCAGTGAAATAGGGGACACTGAAGCTTTCTTT. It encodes CASSEIGDTEAFF.

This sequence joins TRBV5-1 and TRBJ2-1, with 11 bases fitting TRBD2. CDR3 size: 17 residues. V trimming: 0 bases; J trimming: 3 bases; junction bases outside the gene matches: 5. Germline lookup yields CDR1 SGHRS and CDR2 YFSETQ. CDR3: CASSLAALAGGYNEQFF. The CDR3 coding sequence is TGCGCCAGCAGCTTGGCCGCTCTAGCGGGGGGCTACAATGAGCAGTTCTTC.

The CDR3 protein is CASSRTSGSPGELFF. DNA for the CDR3: TGTGCCAGCAGCCGGACTAGCGGGAGCCCCGGGGAGCTGTTTTTT. This chain connects TRBV27 to TRBJ2-2; 13 bases are a match to TRBD2. There are 15 residues in the CDR3. Trimming took 6 bases from V and 6 from J; bases not matched to a gene: 4. The V gene's germline CDR1 is MNHEY and CDR2 SMNVEV (reference sequence).

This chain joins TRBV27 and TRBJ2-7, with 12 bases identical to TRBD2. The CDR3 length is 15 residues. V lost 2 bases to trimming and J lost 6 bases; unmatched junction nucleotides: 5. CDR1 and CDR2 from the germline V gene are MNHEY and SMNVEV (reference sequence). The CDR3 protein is CASSLRLAGGLEQYF. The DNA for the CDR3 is TGTGCCAGCAGTTTACGGCTAGCGGGAGGGCTCGAGCAGTACTTC.

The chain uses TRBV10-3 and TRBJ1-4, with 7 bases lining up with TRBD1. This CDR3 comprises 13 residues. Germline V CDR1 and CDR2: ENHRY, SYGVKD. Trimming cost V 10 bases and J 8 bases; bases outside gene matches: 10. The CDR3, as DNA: TGTGCCACCCACAGGGGCGAAGGCGAAAAACTGTTTTTT. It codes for CATHRGEGEKLFF.

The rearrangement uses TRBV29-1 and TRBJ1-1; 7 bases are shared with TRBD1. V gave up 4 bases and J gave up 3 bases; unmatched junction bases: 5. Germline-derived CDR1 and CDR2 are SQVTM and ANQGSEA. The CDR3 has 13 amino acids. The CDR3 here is CSVGSQGDTEAFF. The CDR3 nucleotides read TGCAGCGTTGGAAGTCAGGGGGACACTGAAGCTTTCTTT.

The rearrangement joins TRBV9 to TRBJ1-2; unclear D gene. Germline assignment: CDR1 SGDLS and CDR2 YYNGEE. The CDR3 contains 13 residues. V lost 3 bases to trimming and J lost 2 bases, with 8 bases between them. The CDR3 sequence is CASSAWENYGYTF. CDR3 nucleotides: TGTGCCAGCAGCGCATGGGAGAACTATGGCTACACCTTC.

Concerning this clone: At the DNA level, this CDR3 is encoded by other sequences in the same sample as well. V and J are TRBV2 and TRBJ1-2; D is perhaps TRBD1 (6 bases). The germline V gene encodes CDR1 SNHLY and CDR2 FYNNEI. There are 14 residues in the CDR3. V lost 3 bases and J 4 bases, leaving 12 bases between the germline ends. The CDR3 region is CASSDQGLGYGYTF. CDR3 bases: TGTGCCAGCAGTGATCAGGGGCTAGGCTATGGCTACACCTTC.

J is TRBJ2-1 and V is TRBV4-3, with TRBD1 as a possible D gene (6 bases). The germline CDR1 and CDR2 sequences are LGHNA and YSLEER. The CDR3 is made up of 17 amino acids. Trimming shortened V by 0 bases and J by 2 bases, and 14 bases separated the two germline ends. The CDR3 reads CASSQDLGTPPYNEQFF. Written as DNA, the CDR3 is TGCGCCAGCAGCCAAGATCTTGGGACACCCCCCTACAATGAGCAGTTCTTC.

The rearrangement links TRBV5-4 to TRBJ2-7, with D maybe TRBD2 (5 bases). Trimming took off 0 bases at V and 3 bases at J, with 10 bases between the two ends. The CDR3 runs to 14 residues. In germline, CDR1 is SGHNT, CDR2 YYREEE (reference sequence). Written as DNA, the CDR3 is TGTGCCAGCAGCTTGGGACTAACCCACTACGAGCAGTACTTC. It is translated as CASSLGLTHYEQYF.

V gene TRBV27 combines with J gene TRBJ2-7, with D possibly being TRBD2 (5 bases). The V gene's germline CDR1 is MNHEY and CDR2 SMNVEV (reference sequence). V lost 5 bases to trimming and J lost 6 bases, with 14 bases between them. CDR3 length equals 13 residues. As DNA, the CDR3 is TGTGCCAGCAGTCCCGGGGTCGCTACCGAGCAGTACTTC. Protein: CASSPGVATEQYF.

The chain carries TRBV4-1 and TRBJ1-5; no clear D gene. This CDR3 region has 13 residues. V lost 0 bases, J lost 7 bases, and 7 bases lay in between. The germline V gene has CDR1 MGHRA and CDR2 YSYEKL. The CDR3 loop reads CASSQDWAQPQHF. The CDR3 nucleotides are TGCGCCAGCAGCCAAGATTGGGCGCAGCCCCAGCATTTT.

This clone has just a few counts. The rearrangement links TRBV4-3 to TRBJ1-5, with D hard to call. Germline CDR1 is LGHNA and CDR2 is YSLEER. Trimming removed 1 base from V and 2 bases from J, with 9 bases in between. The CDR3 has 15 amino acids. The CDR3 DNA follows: TGCGCCAGCAGCCAAGTAGGACTCCGCAATCAGCCCCAGCATTTT. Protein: CASSQVGLRNQPQHF.

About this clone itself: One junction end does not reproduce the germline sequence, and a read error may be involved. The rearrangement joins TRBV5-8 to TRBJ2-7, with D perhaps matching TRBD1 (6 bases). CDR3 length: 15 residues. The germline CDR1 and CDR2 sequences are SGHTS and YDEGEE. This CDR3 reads CAGSLQGPTSYEQYF. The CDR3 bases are TGTGCCGGCAGCTTGCAGGGGCCAACATCCTACGAGCAGTACTTC.

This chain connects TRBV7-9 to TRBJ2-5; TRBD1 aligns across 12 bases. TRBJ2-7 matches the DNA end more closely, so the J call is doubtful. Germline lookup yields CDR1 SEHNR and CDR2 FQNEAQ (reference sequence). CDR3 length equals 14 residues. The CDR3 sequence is CASASGTGGHEQYF. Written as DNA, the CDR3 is TGTGCCAGTGCCTCCGGGACAGGGGGCCACGAGCAGTACTTC.

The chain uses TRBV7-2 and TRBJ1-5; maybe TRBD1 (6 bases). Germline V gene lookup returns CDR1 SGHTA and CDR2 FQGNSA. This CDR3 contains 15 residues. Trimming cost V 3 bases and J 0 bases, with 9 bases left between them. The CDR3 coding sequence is TGTGCCAGCAGCTTGAGGGGGGGTAGCAATCAGCCCCAGCATTTT. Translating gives CASSLRGGSNQPQHF.

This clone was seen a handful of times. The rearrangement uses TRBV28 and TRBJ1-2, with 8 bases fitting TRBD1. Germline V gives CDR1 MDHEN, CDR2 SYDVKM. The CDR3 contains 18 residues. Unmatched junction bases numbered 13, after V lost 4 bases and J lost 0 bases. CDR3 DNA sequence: TGTGCCAGCAGTTCCATCTACCCCGACAGGGGAACTAACTATGGCTACACCTTC. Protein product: CASSSIYPDRGTNYGYTF.

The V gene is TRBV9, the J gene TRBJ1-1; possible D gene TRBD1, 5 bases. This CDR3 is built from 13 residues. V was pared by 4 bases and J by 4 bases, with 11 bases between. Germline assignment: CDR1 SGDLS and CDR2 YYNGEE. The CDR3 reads CASSSRVGTEAFF. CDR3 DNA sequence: TGTGCCAGCAGCAGCAGGGTAGGCACTGAAGCTTTCTTT.

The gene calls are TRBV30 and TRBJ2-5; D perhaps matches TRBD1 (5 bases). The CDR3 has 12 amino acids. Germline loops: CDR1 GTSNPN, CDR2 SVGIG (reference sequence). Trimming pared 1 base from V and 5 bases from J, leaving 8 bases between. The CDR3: CAWSGGRETQYF. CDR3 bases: TGTGCCTGGAGTGGGGGCAGGGAGACCCAGTACTTC.

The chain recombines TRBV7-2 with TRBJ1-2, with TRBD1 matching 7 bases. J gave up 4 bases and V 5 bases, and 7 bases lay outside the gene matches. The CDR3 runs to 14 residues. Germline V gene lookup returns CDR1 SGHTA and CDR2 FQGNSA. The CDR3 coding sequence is TGTGCCAGCAGCGGCGCCGGGACAGCCTATGGCTACACCTTC. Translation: CASSGAGTAYGYTF.

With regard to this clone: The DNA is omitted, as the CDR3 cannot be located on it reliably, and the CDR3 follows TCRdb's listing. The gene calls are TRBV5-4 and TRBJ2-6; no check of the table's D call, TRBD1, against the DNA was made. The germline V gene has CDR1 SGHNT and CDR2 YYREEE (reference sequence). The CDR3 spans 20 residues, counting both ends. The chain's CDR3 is CASSPPGFLAGYSGANVLTF.

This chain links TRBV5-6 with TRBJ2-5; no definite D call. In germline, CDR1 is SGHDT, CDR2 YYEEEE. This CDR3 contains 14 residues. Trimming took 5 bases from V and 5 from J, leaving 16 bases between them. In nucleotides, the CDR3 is TGTGCCAGCAGGGCTTGGGTCGGAGCGGAGACCCAGTACTTC. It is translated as CASRAWVGAETQYF.